The clone carrying this TCR beta chain is labeled as medium-sized (0.01 to 0.1%). Its antigen is not identified. The data derive from a study of T and B cells in COVID-19 patients. About the study: Median age was about 34 years in the recovered cohort and around 64 years in the active-infection cohort. Critical illness requiring mechanical ventilation or extracorporeal membrane oxygenation affected about 55% of the roughly 20 active-infection patients. In the active-infection cohort, about 90% of the roughly 20 patients had comorbidities linked to unfavorable COVID-19 outcome.

This CDR3 has 15 amino acids. Germline-derived CDR1 and CDR2 are KGHSH and LQKENI. V lost 3 bases, J lost 7 bases, and 16 bases lay in between. Multiplex PCR with BIOMED2 TRB-A/B primer pools amplified TRB rearrangements. Via MiXCR, TCRdb re-called the multiplex PCR reads, giving one row per CDR3 protein. Counted here are about 8,400 distinct CDR3 sequences, about 26% occurring once; the ten biggest clones make up around 6.4%. Study outcomes and limitations: Patients with COVID-19 reportedly showed strongly skewed T cell receptor beta variable and joining gene usage.

From blood, roughly 220-550 ng of genomic DNA served as TRB template. The sample comprised blood. This receptor was taken from a human donor who had recovered from COVID-19. V usage is TRBV18 and J usage is TRBJ1-5; no definite D call. CDR3: CASSPTTGPWQPQHF. CDR3 sequence (DNA): TGTGCCAGCTCACCTACAACGGGTCCGTGGCAGCCCCAGCATTTT.